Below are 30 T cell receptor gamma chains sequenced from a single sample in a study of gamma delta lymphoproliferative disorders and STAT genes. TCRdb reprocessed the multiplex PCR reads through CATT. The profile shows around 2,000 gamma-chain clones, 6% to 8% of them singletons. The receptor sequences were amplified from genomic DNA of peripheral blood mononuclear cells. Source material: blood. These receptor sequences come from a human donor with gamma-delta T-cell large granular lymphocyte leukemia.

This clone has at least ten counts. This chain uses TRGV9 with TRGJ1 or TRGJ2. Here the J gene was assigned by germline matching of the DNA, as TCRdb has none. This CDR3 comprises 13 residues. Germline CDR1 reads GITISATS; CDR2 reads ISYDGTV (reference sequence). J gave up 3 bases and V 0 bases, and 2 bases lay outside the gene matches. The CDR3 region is CALWEVIYYKKLF. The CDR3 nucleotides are TGTGCCTTGTGGGAGGTGATTTATTATAAGAAACTCTTT.

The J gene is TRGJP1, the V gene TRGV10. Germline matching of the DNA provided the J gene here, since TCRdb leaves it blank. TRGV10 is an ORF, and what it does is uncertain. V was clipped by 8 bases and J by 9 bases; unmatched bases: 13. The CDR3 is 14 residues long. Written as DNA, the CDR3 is TGTGCTGCGTGGGATGCCCCCCCCCGTTGGTTCAAGATATTT. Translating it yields CAAWDAPPRWFKIF.

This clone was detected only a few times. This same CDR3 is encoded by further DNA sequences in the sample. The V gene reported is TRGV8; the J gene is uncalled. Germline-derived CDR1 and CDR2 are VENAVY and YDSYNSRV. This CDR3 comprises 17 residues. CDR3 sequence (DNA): TGTGCCACCTGGGATTGGATCCCCCCCCACTGTTATTATAAAAAACTCTTT. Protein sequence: CATWDWIPPHCYYKKLF.

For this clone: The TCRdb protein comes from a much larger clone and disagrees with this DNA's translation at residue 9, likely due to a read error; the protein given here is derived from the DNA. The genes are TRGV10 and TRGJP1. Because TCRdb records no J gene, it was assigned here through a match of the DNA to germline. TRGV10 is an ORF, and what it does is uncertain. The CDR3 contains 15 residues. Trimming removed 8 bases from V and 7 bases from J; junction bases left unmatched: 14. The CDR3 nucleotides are TGTGCTGCGTGGGATTTTCGGGGCAATGGTTGGTTCAAGATATTT. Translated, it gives CAAWDFRGNGWFKIF.

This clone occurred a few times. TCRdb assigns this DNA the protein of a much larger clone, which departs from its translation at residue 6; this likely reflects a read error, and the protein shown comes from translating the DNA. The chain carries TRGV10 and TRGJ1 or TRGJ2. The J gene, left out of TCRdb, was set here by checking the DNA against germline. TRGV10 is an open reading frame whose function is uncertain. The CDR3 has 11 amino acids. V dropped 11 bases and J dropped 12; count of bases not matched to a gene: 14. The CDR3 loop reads CAAETNGGKLF. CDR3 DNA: TGTGCTGCGGAGACTAACGGTGGGAAACTCTTT.

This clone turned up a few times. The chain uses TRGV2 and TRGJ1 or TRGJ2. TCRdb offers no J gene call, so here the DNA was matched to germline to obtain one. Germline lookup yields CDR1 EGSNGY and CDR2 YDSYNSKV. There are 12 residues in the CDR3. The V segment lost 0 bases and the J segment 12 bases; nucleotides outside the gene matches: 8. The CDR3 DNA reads TGTGCCACCTGGGACGGGCGGTTGAGGAAACTCTTT. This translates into CATWDGRLRKLF.

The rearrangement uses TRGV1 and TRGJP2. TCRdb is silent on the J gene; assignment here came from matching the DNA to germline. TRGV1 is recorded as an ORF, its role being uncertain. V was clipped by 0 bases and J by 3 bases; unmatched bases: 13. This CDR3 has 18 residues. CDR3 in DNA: TGTGCCACCTGGGACAGGCTCTTAGGGGGTCGTAGTGATTGGATCAAGACGTTT. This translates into CATWDRLLGGRSDWIKTF.

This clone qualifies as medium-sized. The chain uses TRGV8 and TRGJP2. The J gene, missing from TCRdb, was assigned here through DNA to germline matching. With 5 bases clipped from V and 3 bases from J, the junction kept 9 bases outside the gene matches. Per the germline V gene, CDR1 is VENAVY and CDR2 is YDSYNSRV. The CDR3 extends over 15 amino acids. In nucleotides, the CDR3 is TGTGCCACCTGGGTAACAGGGGGTAGTGATTGGATCAAGACGTTT. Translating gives CATWVTGGSDWIKTF.

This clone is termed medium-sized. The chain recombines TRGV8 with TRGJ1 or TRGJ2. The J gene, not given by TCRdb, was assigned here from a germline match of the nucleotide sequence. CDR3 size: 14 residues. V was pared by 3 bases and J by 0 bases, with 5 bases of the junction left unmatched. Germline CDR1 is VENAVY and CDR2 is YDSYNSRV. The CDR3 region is CATWDGENYYKKLF. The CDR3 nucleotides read TGTGCCACCTGGGATGGGGAGAATTATTATAAGAAACTCTTT.

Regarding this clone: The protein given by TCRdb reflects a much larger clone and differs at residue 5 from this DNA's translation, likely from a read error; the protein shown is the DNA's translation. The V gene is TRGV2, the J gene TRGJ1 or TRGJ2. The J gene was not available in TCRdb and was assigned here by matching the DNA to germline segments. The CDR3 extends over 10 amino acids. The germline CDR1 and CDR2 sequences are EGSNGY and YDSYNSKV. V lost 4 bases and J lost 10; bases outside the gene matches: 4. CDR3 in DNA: TGTGCCACCTGGGAAGGGAAGAAACTCTTT. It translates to CATWEGKKLF.

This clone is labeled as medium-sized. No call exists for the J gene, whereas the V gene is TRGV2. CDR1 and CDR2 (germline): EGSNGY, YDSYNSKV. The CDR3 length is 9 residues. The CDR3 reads CATWDGHLF. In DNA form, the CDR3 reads TGTGCCACCTGGGACGGGCACCTCTTT.

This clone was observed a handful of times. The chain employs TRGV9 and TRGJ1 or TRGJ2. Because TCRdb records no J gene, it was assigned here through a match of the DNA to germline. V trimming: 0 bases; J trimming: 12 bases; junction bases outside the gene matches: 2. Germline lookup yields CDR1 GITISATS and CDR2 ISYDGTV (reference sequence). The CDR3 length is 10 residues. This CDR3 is CALWEVGKLF. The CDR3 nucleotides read TGTGCCTTGTGGGAGGTGGGGAAACTCTTT.

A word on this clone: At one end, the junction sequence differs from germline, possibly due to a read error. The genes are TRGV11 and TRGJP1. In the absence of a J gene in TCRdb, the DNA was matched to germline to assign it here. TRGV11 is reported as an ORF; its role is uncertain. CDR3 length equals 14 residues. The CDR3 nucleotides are TGTGCCTGCTGGGGGGAGACCACTGGTCGGTTCAAGATATTT. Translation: CACWGETTGRFKIF.

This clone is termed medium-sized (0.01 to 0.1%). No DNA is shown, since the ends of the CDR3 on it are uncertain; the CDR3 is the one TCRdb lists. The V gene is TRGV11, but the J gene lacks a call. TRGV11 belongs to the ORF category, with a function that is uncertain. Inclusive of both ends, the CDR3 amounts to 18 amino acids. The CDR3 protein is CTTVPAGLGTSNYYKKLF.

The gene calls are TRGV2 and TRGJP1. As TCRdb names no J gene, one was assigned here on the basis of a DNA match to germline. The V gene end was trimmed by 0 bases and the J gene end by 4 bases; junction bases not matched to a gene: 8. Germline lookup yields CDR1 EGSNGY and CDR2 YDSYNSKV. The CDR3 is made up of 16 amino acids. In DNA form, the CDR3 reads TGTGCCACCTGGGACGGGCTAGGGGTCACTGGTTGGTTCAAGATATTT. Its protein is CATWDGLGVTGWFKIF.

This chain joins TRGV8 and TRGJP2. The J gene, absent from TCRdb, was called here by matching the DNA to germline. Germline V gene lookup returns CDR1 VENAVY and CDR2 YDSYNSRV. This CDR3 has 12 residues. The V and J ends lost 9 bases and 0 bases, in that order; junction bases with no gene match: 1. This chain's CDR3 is CATHSSDWIKTF. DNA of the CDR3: TGTGCCACCCATAGTAGTGATTGGATCAAGACGTTT.

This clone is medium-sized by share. For the CDR3, the DNA is TGTGCCACCTGGGACAGGCTCACACGTGATTGGATCAAGACGTTT. Its protein is CATWDRLTRDWIKTF. The genes are TRGV3 and TRGJP2. The J gene is absent in TCRdb and was assigned here via DNA matching to germline. Germline CDR1 is VTNTFY and CDR2 is YDVSTARD (reference sequence). J was trimmed by 6 bases and V by 0 bases; bases with no gene match: 7. The length of the CDR3 is 15 residues.

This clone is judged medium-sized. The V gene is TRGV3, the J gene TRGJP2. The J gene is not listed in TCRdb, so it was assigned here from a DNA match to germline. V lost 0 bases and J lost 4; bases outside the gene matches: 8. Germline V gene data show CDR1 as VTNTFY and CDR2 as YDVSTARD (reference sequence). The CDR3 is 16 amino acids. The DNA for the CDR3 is TGTGCCACCTGGGACAGGCCAATACCTAGTGATTGGATCAAGACGTTT. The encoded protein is CATWDRPIPSDWIKTF.

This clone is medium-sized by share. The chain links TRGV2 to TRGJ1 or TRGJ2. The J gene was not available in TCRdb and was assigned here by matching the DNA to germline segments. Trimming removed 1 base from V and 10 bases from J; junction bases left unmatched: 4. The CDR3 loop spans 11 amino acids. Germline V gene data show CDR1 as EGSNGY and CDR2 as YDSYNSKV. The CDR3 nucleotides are TGTGCCACCTGGGACGGAAAGAAGAAACTCTTT. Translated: CATWDGKKKLF.

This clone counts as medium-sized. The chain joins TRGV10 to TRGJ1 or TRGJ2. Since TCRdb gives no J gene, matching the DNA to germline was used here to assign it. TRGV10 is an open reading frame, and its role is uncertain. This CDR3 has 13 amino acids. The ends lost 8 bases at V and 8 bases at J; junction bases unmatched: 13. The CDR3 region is CAAWDQLWDKKLF. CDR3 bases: TGTGCTGCGTGGGACCAGCTATGGGATAAGAAACTCTTT.

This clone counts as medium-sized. The CDR3 here is CATWDPTYYKKLF. In DNA, the CDR3 is TGTGCCACCTGGGACCCCACTTATTATAAGAAACTCTTT. The genes are TRGV3 and TRGJ1 or TRGJ2. The J gene was missing in TCRdb and was found by matching the end of the DNA to germline. The germline CDR1 and CDR2 sequences are VTNTFY and YDVSTARD (reference sequence). The trim removed 3 bases at V and 3 bases at J, leaving 5 bases unmatched. The CDR3 is 13 residues long.

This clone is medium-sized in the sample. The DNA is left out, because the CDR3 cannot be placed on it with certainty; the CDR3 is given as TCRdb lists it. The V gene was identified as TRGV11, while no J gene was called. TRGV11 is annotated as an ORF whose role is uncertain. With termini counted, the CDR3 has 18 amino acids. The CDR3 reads CTTVPAGLADTTGWFKIF.

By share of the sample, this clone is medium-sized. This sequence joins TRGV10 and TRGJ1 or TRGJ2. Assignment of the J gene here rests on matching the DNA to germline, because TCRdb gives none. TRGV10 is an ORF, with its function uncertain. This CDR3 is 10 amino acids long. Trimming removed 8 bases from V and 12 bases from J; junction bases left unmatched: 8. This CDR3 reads CAAWDLRKLF. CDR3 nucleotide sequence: TGTGCTGCGTGGGATTTGAGGAAACTCTTT.

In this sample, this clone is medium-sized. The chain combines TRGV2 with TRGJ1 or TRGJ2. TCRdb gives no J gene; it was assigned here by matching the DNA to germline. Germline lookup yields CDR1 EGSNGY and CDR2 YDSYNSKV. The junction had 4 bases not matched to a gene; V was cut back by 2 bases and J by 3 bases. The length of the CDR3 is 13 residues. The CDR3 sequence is CATWDDPYYKKLF. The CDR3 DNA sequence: TGTGCCACCTGGGACGACCCTTATTATAAGAAACTCTTT.

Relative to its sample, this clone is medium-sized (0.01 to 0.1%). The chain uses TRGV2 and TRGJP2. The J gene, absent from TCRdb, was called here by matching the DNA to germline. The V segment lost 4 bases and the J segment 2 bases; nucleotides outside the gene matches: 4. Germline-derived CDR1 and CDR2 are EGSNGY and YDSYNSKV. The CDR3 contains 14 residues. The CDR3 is CATWELSSDWIKTF. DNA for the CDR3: TGTGCCACCTGGGAACTAAGTAGTGATTGGATCAAGACGTTT.

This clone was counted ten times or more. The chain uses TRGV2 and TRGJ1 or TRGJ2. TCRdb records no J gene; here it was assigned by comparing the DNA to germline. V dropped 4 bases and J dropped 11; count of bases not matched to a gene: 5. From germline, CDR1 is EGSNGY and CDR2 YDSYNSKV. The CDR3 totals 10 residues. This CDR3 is CATWEGEKLF. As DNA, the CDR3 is TGTGCCACCTGGGAGGGGGAGAAACTCTTT.

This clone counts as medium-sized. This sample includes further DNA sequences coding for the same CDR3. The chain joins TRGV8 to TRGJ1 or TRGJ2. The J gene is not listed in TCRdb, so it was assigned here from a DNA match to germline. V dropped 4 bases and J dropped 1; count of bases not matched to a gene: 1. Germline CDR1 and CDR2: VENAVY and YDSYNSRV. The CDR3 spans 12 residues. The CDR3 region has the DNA TGTGCCACCTGGGACAATTATTATAAGAAACTCTTT. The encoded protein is CATWDNYYKKLF.

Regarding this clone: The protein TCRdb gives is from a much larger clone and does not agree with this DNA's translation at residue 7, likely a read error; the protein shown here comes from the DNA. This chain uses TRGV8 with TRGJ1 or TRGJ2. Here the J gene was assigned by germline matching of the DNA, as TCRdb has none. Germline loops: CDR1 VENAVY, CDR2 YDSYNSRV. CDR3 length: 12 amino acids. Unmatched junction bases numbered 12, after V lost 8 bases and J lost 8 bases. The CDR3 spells CATFRSQHKKLF. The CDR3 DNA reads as TGTGCCACCTTTCGCTCGCAACATAAGAAACTCTTT.

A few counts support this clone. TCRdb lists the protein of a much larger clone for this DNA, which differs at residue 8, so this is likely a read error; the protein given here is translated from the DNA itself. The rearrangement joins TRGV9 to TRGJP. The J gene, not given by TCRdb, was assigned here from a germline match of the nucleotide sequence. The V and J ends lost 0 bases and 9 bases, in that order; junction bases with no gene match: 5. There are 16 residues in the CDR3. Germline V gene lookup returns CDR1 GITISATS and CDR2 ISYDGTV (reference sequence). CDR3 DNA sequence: TGTGCCTTGTGGGAGGTGACACGGTTGGGCAAAAAAATCAAGGTATTT. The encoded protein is CALWEVTRLGKKIKVF.

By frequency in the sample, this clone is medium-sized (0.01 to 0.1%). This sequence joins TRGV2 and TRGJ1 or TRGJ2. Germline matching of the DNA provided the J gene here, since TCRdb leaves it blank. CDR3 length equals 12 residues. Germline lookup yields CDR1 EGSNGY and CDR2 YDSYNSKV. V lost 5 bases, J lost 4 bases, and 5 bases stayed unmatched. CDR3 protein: CATWGKYYKKLF. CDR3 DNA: TGTGCCACCTGGGGCAAATATTATAAGAAACTCTTT.